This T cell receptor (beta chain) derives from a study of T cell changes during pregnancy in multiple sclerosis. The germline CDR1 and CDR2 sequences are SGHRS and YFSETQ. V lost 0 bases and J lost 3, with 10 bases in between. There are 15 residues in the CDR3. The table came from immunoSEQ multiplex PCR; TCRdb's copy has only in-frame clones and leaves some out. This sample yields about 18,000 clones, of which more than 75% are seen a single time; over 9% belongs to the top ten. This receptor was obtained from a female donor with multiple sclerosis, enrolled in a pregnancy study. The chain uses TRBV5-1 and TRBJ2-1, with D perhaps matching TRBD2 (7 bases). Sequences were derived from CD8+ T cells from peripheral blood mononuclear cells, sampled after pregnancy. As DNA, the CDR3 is TGCGCCAGCAGCTTGGGGGGGGGCTTCTACAATGAGCAGTTCTTC. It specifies CASSLGGGFYNEQFF.